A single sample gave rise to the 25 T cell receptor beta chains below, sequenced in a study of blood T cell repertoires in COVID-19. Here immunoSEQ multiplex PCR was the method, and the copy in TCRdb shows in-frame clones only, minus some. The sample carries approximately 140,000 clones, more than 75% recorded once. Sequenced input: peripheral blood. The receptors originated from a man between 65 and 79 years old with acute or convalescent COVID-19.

CDR3 region: CAISVRPQGDTEAFF. CDR3 nucleotides: TGTGCCATCAGTGTGAGGCCCCAAGGGGACACTGAAGCTTTCTTT. This chain links TRBV10-3 with TRBJ1-1; D might be TRBD1 (5 bases). The V gene's germline CDR1 is ENHRY and CDR2 SYGVKD. CDR3 length: 15 amino acids. V shed 4 bases and J shed 3 bases, with 15 bases lying between them.

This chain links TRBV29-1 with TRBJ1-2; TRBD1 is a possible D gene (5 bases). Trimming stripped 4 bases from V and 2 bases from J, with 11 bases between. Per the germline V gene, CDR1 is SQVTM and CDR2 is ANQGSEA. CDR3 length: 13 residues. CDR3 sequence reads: CSVGIDSNYGYTF. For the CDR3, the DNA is TGCAGCGTTGGGATCGACAGCAACTATGGCTACACCTTC.

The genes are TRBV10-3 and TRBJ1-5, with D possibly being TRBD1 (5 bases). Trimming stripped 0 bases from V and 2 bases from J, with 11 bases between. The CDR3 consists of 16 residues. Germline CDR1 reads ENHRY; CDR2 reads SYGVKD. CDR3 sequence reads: CAISESVGTRNQPQHF. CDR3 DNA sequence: TGTGCCATCAGTGAGTCAGTTGGGACTCGCAATCAGCCCCAGCATTTT.

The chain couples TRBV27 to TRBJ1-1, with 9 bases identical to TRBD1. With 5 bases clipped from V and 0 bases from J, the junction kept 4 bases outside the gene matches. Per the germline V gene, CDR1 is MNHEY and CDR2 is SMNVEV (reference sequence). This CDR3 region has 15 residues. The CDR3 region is CASSHRGLLNTEAFF. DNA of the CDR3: TGTGCCAGCAGTCACAGGGGGCTTTTGAACACTGAAGCTTTCTTT.

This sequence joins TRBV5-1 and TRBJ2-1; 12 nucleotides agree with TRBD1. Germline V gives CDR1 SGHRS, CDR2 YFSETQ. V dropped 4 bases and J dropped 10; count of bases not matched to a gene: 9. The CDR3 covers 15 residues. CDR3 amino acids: CASSLRDRGQGEQFF. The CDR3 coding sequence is TGCGCCAGCAGCCTAAGGGACAGGGGGCAAGGCGAGCAGTTCTTC.

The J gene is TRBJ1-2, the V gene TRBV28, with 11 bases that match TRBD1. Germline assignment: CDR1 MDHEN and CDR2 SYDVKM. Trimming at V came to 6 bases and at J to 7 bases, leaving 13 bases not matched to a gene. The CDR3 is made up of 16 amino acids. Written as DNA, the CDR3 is TGTGCCAGCAGCAGTTCGACAGGACAGGGGGCCTCTGGCTACACCTTC. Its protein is CASSSSTGQGASGYTF.

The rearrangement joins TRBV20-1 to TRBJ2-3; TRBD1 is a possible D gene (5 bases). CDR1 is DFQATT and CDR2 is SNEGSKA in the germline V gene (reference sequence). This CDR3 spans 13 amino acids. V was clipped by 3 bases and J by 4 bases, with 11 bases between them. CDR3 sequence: CSASQGFADTQYF. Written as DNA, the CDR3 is TGCAGTGCTAGTCAGGGTTTCGCAGATACGCAGTATTTT.

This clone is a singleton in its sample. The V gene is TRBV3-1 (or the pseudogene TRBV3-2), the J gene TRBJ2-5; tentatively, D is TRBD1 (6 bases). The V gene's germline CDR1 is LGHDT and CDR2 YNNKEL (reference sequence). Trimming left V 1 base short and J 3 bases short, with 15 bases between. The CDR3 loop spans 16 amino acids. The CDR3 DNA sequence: TGTGCCAGCAGCCAAGTACGCGAGACAGGTGAAGAGACCCAGTACTTC. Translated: CASSQVRETGEETQYF.

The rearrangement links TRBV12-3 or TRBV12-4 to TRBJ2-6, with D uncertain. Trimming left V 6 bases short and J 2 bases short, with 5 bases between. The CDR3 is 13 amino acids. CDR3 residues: CASRPAGANVLTF. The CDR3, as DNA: TGTGCCAGCAGGCCGGCTGGGGCCAACGTCCTGACTTTC.

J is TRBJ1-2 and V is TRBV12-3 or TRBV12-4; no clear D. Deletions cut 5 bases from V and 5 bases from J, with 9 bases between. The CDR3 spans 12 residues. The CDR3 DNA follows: TGTGCCAGCAGTAAGGAGGAGTATGGCTACACCTTC. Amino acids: CASSKEEYGYTF.

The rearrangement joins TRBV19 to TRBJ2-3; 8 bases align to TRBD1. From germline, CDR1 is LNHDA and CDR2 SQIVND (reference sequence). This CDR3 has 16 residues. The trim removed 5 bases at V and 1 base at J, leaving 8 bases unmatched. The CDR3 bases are TGTGCCAGTAGTCCCCAGGGGGCGCGCGGCACAGATACGCAGTATTTT. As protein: CASSPQGARGTDTQYF.

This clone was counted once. CDR3: CASSLLGARSTDTQYF. The CDR3 DNA reads as TGTGCCAGCAGCCTACTTGGGGCGCGGAGCACAGATACGCAGTATTTT. V and J are TRBV11-2 and TRBJ2-3, with D maybe TRBD1 (5 bases). CDR3 length: 16 residues. Germline lookup yields CDR1 SGHAT and CDR2 FQNNGV. The V and J ends lost 5 bases and 0 bases respectively, with 15 bases between them.

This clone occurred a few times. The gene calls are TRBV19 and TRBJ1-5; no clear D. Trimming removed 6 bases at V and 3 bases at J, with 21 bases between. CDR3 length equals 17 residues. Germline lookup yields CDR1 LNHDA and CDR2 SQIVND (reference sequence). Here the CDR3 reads CASSFPPGRADNQPQHF. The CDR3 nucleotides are TGTGCCAGTAGCTTTCCCCCCGGGCGGGCCGACAATCAGCCCCAGCATTTT.

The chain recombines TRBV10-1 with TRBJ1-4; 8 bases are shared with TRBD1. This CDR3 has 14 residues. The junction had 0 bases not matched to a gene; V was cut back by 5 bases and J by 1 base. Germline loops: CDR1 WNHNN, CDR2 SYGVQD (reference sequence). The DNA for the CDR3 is TGCGCCAGCAGTACAGGGGGAACTAATGAAAAACTGTTTTTT. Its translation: CASSTGGTNEKLFF.

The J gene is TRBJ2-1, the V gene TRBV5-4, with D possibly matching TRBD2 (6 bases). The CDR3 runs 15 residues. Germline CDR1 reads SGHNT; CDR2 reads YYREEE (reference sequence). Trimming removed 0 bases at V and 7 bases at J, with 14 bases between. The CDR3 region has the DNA TGTGCCAGCAGCTTGGCCGGGTCGGCGGGAAATGAGCAGTTCTTC. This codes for CASSLAGSAGNEQFF.

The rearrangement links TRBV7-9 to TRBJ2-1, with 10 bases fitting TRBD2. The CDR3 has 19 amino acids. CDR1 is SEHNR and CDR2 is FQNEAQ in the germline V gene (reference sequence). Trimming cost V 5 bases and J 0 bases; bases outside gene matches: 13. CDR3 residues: CASSPQPSGGHSSYNEQFF. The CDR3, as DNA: TGTGCCAGCAGCCCTCAACCTAGCGGGGGCCATAGCTCCTACAATGAGCAGTTCTTC.

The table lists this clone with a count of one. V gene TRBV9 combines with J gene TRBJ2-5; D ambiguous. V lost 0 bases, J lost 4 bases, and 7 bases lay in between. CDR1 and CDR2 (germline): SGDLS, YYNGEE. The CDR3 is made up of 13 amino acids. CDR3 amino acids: CASSVVTGETQYF. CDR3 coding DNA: TGTGCCAGCAGCGTAGTCACGGGAGAGACCCAGTACTTC. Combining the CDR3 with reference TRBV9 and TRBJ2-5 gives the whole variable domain DSGVTQTPKHLITATGQRVTLRCSPRSGDLSVYWYQQSLDQGLQFLIQYYNGEERAKGNILERFSAQQFPDLHSELNLSSLELGDSALYFCASSVVTGETQYFGPGTRLLVL.

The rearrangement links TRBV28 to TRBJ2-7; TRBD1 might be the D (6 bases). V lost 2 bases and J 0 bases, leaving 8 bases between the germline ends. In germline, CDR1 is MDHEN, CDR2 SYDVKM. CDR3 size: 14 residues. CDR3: CASSLTDSSYEQYF. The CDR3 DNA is TGTGCCAGCAGTTTAACGGACAGCTCCTACGAGCAGTACTTC. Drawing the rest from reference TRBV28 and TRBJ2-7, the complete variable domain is DVKVTQSSRYLVKRTGEKVFLECVQDMDHENMFWYRQDPGLGLRLIYFSYDVKMKEKGDIPEGYSVSREKKERFSLILESASTNQTSMYLCASSLTDSSYEQYFGPGTRLTVT.

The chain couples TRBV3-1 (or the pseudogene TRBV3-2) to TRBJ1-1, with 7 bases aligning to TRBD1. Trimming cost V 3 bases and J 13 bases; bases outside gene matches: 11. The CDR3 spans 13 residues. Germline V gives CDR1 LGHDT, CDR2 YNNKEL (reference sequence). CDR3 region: CASSQDDRARGFF. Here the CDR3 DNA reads TGTGCCAGCAGCCAGGACGACAGGGCTAGGGGTTTCTTT.

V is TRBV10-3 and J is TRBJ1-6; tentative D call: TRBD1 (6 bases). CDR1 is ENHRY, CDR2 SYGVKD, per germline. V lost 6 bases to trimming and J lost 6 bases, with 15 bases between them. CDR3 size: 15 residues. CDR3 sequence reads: CAIRPTGFGNSPLHF. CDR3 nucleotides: TGTGCCATCAGACCAACAGGGTTTGGTAATTCACCCCTCCACTTT.

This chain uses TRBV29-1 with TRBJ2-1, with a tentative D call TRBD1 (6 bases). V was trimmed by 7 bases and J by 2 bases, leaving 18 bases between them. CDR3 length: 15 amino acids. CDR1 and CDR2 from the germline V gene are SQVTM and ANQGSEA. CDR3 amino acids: CSAARTGTPYNEQFF. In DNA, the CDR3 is TGCAGCGCAGCCCGTACAGGGACCCCCTACAATGAGCAGTTCTTC.

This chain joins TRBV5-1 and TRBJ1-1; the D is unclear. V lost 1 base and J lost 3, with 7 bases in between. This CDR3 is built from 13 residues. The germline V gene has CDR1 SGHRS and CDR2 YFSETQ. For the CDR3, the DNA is TGCGCCAGCAGCTTGCAGGCAGACACTGAAGCTTTCTTT. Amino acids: CASSLQADTEAFF.

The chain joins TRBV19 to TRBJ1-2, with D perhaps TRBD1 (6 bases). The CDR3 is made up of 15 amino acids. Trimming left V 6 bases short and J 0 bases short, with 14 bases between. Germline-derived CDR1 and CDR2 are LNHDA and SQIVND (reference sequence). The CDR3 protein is CASRQGTSANYGYTF. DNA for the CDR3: TGTGCCAGTAGGCAGGGGACATCCGCTAACTATGGCTACACCTTC. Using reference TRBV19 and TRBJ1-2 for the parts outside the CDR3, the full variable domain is DGGITQSPKYLFRKEGQNVTLSCEQNLNHDAMYWYRQDPGQGLRLIYYSQIVNDFQKGDIAEGYSVSREKKESFPLTVTSAQKNPTAFYLCASRQGTSANYGYTFGSGTRLTVV.

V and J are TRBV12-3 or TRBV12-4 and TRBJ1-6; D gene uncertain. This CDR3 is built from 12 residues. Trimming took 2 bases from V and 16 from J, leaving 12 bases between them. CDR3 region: CASSLSGTVLHF. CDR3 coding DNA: TGTGCCAGCAGTTTATCGGGTACGGTGCTCCACTTT.

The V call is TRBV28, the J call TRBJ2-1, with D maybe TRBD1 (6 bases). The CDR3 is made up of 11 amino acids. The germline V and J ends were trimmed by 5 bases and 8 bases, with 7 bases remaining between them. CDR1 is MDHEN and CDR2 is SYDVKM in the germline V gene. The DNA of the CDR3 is TGTGCCAGCAGTGGGGGCGATGAGCAGTTCTTC. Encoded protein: CASSGGDEQFF.